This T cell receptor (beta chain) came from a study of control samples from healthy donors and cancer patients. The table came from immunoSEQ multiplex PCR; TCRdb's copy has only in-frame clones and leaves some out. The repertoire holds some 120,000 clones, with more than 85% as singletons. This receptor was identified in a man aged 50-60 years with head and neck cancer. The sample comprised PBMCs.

CDR3 sequence (DNA): TGTGCCAGCAGCCCGGTTCGGGGCGTACAAGAGACCCAGTACTTC. Translation: CASSPVRGVQETQYF. The rearrangement uses TRBV6-2 or TRBV6-3 and TRBJ2-5, with D tentatively TRBD1 or TRBD2 (5 bases each). The germline V gene encodes CDR1 MNHEY and CDR2 SVGEGT. This CDR3 comprises 15 residues. Trimming removed 6 bases at V and 2 bases at J, with 16 bases between.